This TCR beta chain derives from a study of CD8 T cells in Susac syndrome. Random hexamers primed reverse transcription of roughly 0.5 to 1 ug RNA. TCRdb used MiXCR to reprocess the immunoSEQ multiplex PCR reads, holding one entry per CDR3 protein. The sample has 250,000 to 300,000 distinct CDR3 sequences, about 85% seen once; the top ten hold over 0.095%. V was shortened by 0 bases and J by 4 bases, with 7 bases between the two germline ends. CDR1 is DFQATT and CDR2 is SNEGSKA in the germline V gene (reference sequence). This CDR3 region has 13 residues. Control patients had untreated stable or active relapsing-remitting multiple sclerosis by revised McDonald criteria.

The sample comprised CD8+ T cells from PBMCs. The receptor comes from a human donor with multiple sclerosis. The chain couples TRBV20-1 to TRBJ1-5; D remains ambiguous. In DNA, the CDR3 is TGCAGTGCTAGAGACCCGGGGAATCAGCCCCAGCATTTT. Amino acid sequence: CSARDPGNQPQHF.